The rows below give T cell receptor beta chains drawn from one sample of a study of PD-1 blockade in classical Hodgkin lymphoma. The protocol was immunoSEQ multiplex PCR, while the TCRdb copy is restricted to in-frame clones and leaves out a portion. The sample contains 15,000 to 16,000 clones, approximately 88% of which appear only once. Sample: peripheral blood mononuclear cells (PBMCs), taken before the second cycle of nivolumab. Receptor source: a human donor with classical Hodgkin lymphoma. The CDR3 runs from the conserved cysteine through the conserved F or W.

v_gene	j_gene	CDR3aa
TRBV5-4	TRBJ2-2	CASSPGAGELFF
TRBV29-1	TRBJ2-1	CSALRQGGGEQFF
TRBV30	TRBJ1-2	CAWSVVRDGYTF
TRBV30	TRBJ2-7	CAWSVLGVAYEQYF
TRBV30	TRBJ2-6	CAWSVPGTVSGANVLTF
TRBV10-3	TRBJ2-1	CASTERGLTYNEQFF
TRBV29-1	TRBJ1-1	CSVDGQGGAFF
TRBV18	TRBJ2-7	CASSPLITPGLAGGRGEQYF
TRBV5-1	TRBJ2-1	CASSPLYGNYNEQFF
TRBV7-9	TRBJ2-2	CASIPPGGLAGLLVGELFF